The 15 T cell receptor beta chains below were found in one sample sequenced in a study of blood T cell repertoires in COVID-19. The repertoire was sequenced with immunoSEQ multiplex PCR; TCRdb's copy has only in-frame clones and lacks some. The sample carries about 44,000 clones, around 80% recorded once. Specimen: peripheral blood. The source is a human donor in a cohort sampled during active COVID-19.

The J gene is TRBJ1-5, the V gene TRBV28; D ambiguous. Trimming shortened V by 0 bases and J by 2 bases, and 11 bases separated the two germline ends. Per the germline V gene, CDR1 is MDHEN and CDR2 is SYDVKM. CDR3 length: 16 residues. This CDR3 is CASSLWGRQGNQPQHF. The CDR3 region has the DNA TGTGCCAGCAGTTTATGGGGCCGGCAAGGCAATCAGCCCCAGCATTTT.

The chain has TRBV24-1 and TRBJ2-1; 7 bases agree with TRBD1. V dropped 3 bases and J dropped 0; count of bases not matched to a gene: 4. The germline gives CDR1 KGHDR, CDR2 SFDVKD. The CDR3 length is 16 residues. The CDR3 bases are TGTGCCACCAGTGATCGACAGGGAAGCTCCTACAATGAGCAGTTCTTC. This encodes CATSDRQGSSYNEQFF.

The chain links TRBV24-1 to TRBJ1-2; 11 bases agree with TRBD1. In germline, CDR1 is KGHDR, CDR2 SFDVKD. The CDR3 is 13 residues long. Germline trimming cut 9 bases from V and 5 bases from J; bases unmatched to any gene: 4. The chain's CDR3 is CATQDRGQYGYTF. The CDR3 DNA sequence: TGTGCCACCCAGGACAGGGGGCAATATGGCTACACCTTC.

This chain connects TRBV3-1 (or the pseudogene TRBV3-2) to TRBJ1-3; D uncertain. The germline gives CDR1 LGHDT, CDR2 YNNKEL (reference sequence). The V gene lost 2 bases and the J gene lost 7 bases, with 21 bases spanning the gap. This CDR3 spans 17 amino acids. The CDR3 DNA is TGTGCCAGCAGCCAATTATACCCCATCGGGGTGGGGAACACCATATATTTT. The encoded protein is CASSQLYPIGVGNTIYF.

The chain employs TRBV28 and TRBJ1-5; 7 bases line up with TRBD1. Germline lookup yields CDR1 MDHEN and CDR2 SYDVKM. This CDR3 comprises 14 residues. V lost 8 bases, J lost 6 bases, and 10 bases stayed unmatched. Written as DNA, the CDR3 is TGTGCCAGCGGGTTGACAGGGAGGACTCAGCCCCAGCATTTT. This translates into CASGLTGRTQPQHF.

The chain links TRBV5-1 to TRBJ2-5, with 7 bases lining up with TRBD2. Losses at the gene ends were 3 bases for V and 2 bases for J; bases not matched to a gene: 10. The CDR3 length is 16 residues. The germline V gene has CDR1 SGHRS and CDR2 YFSETQ. The CDR3 spells CASSWSGTLGQETQYF. CDR3 sequence (DNA): TGCGCCAGCAGCTGGAGCGGGACCCTTGGGCAAGAGACCCAGTACTTC.

V is TRBV6-6 and J is TRBJ1-2; 8 bases are shared with TRBD1. The germline CDR1 and CDR2 sequences are MNHNY and SVGAGI (reference sequence). This CDR3 has 13 residues. Trimming took 8 bases from V and 7 from J; bases not matched to a gene: 9. In DNA form, the CDR3 reads TGTGCCAGCCAACACACAGGGGGTGTTGGCTACACCTTC. Translated: CASQHTGGVGYTF.

This clone has just a few counts. This chain uses TRBV5-5 with TRBJ2-5; 7 bases align to TRBD2. The CDR3 is 14 residues long. CDR1 and CDR2 (germline): SGHKS, YYEKEE (reference sequence). After removal of 1 base from V and 4 bases from J, the junction contained 4 bases not matched to a gene. The CDR3 nucleotides read TGTGCCAGCAGCTTGAGGGAGGGTGGAGAGACCCAGTACTTC. Its translation: CASSLREGGETQYF.

V and J are TRBV29-1 and TRBJ1-1, with a weak D call TRBD1 (6 bases). V was clipped by 6 bases and J by 6 bases, with 14 bases between them. The CDR3 consists of 12 residues. The germline gives CDR1 SQVTM, CDR2 ANQGSEA. The CDR3 loop is CSVVQGIAEAFF. DNA for the CDR3: TGCAGCGTAGTCCAGGGGATCGCTGAAGCTTTCTTT. Together with reference TRBV29-1 and TRBJ1-1, the CDR3 gives the full variable domain: SAVISQKPSRDICQRGTSLTIQCQVDSQVTMMFWYRQQPGQSLTLIATANQGSEATYESGFVIDKFPISRPNLTFSTLTVSNMSPEDSSIYLCSVVQGIAEAFFGQGTRLTVV.

V usage is TRBV24-1 and J usage is TRBJ1-6; 9 nucleotides align to TRBD1. CDR3 length: 18 amino acids. Trimming removed 5 bases from V and 8 bases from J; junction bases left unmatched: 15. Germline V CDR1 and CDR2: KGHDR, SFDVKD. CDR3 sequence: CATSVPGQGRVGDSPLHF. Written as DNA, the CDR3 is TGTGCCACCAGTGTACCGGGACAGGGAAGGGTAGGGGATTCACCCCTCCACTTT.

V is TRBV23-1 and J is TRBJ2-5, with D perhaps TRBD2 (5 bases). TRBV23-1 is sorted into the ORF group, with uncertain function. V was pared by 4 bases and J by 5 bases, with 17 bases between. There are 15 residues in the CDR3. The CDR3 here is CASSPQDLRPETQYF. The CDR3, as DNA: TGCGCCAGCAGTCCCCAGGACTTACGGCCGGAGACCCAGTACTTC.

The chain is built from TRBV24-1 and TRBJ1-2; D call uncertain. The CDR3 contains 12 residues. V lost 4 bases and J lost 6, with 8 bases in between. The germline gives CDR1 KGHDR, CDR2 SFDVKD. The CDR3 loop is CATSDQRDGYTF. The CDR3 DNA reads TGTGCCACCAGTGACCAACGCGATGGCTACACCTTC.

The rearrangement uses TRBV11-2 and TRBJ2-3; the D is unclear. Germline CDR1 is SGHAT and CDR2 is FQNNGV. The V end was cut by 2 bases, the J end by 6 bases, with 6 bases between. This CDR3 region has 12 residues. The CDR3 loop reads CASSLNRDTQYF. The CDR3 DNA reads TGTGCCAGCAGCTTAAATCGGGATACGCAGTATTTT. Filled out from reference TRBV11-2 and TRBJ2-3, the complete variable domain reads EAGVAQSPRYKIIEKRQSVAFWCNPISGHATLYWYQQILGQGPKLLIQFQNNGVVDDSQLPKDRFSAERLKGVDSTLKIQPAKLEDSAVYLCASSLNRDTQYFGPGTRLTVL.

The chain links TRBV7-2 to TRBJ2-7; 8 bases fit TRBD2. The CDR3 covers 14 residues. With 1 base clipped from V and 4 bases from J, the junction kept 3 bases outside the gene matches. Germline CDR1 reads SGHTA; CDR2 reads FQGNSA. CDR3 in amino acids: CASSLDSSGYEQYF. The CDR3 DNA reads TGTGCCAGCAGCTTAGATTCTAGCGGGTACGAGCAGTACTTC. Based on the CDR3 plus reference TRBV7-2 and TRBJ2-7, the full variable domain is GAGVSQSPSNKVTEKGKDVELRCDPISGHTALYWYRQSLGQGLEFLIYFQGNSAPDKSGLPSDRFSAERTGGSVSTLTIQRTQQEDSAVYLCASSLDSSGYEQYFGPGTRLTVT.

The gene calls are TRBV7-8 and TRBJ1-5, with 7 bases fitting TRBD1. Germline V gives CDR1 SGHVS, CDR2 FQNEAQ. Unmatched junction bases numbered 5, after V lost 4 bases and J lost 5 bases. The CDR3 consists of 14 residues. The CDR3 protein is CASSSATGYQPQHF. Written as DNA, the CDR3 is TGTGCCAGCAGCTCCGCGACAGGGTATCAGCCCCAGCATTTT. The full variable domain, completed using reference TRBV7-8 and TRBJ1-5, is GAGVSQSPRYKVAKRGQDVALRCDPISGHVSLFWYQQALGQGPEFLTYFQNEAQLDKSGLPSDRFFAERPEGSVSTLKIQRTQQEDSAVYLCASSSATGYQPQHFGDGTRLSIL.